This note documents a single TCR beta chain sequence. Its target is not known. CDR3 size: 14 residues. Germline CDR1 reads SEHNR; CDR2 reads FQNEAQ (reference sequence). V was pared by 3 bases and J by 8 bases, with 15 bases between. Each CDR3 protein is one row after TCRdb ran MiXCR on the reads. The sample lists under 350,000 distinct CDR3 sequences, over 7.5% seen once, with roughly 4% in the top ten. This entry belongs to a study of T cell repertoires in cytomegalovirus infection. Study summary: Signatures in public TCR beta sequences pointed to both CMV infection and matching HLA type. General study points: The cumulative frequency of public TCR beta families identified carriers of CMV plus the relevant HLA. Ex vivo responses were dominated by HLA-C-restricted CMV-specific TCR beta clonotypes.

The chain is built from TRBV7-9 and TRBJ2-3; no clear D. Sample: PBMCs. The clonotype comes from a human donor in good health (CMV status not recorded). Some clones in this sample may be carry-over from other donors' samples. CDR3 residues: CASSFQSRLGTQYF. The CDR3 DNA is TGTGCCAGCAGCTTCCAGTCCCGGCTTGGTACGCAGTATTTT.